The entry below describes one T cell receptor beta chain. The antigen remains unidentified. The data originate from a study of identical twins. Findings and caveats of the study: Those out-of-frame alpha sequences shared by twins showed an excess of low generation probability. Out-of-frame sharing of TCR alpha in monozygotic twins was underestimated by models. Not following the same donors, the study drew its conclusions from cross-sectional statistical analysis.

CDR1 is SGHVS and CDR2 is FQNEAQ in the germline V gene. The trim removed 5 bases at V and 0 bases at J, leaving 9 bases unmatched. This CDR3 spans 18 amino acids. In TCRdb, the 5' RACE reads were re-called with MiXCR into one record per CDR3 protein. The table includes 1.5 million to 2 million distinct CDR3 sequences, less than 35% detected once. This TCR was sampled from a newborn girl in good health. The chain recombines TRBV7-8 with TRBJ1-5; 11 bases are a match to TRBD1. The sequenced sample was cord blood. The CDR3 spells CASSPKDRGRDSNQPQHF. In DNA, the CDR3 is TGTGCCAGCAGCCCGAAGGACAGGGGGCGGGATAGCAATCAGCCCCAGCATTTT.